This T cell receptor beta chain was identified in a study of shared clonotypes between healthy human individuals (dated by TCRdb to between 2020 and 2021). With respect to the entire study: A few men and a couple of women, aged 18 to 49 years, made up the cohort. Different laboratories and diverse techniques were used to prepare libraries and sequence TCR repertoires, to increase sequencing depth and limit assay-specific biases. For each donor, CD4 naive and CD4 memory were each given three plates, CD8 naive was given two plates, and CD8 memory was given one plate. Between about 0.94 and 10 billion PBMCs per donor were obtained by leukapheresis. To estimate repertoire size and how much clonotypes are shared between individuals, the study performed deep sequencing of blood TCR repertoires from a few healthy adults.

The donors were healthy, HIV-negative adults who had no recently reported acute infections or vaccinations. Only Caucasian adults living in Nashville, Tennessee, USA were represented among the donors. Magnetic negative selection was used to enrich CD4+ T cells, after which naive cells were positively selected on CD45RA and the negative fraction became the memory subset. Blood was collected by leukapheresis, and PBMCs were isolated by Ficoll-Histopaque density gradient centrifugation and then cryopreserved in liquid nitrogen vapor phase. Purity and quantity of every magnetically sorted T cell population were checked by analytical flow cytometry. Genomic DNA was isolated from every sorted fraction and measured by UV absorbance on a Nanodrop 2000c. Results and caveats for the whole study, not just this receptor: Estimated clonotype richness was generally larger for naive than for memory subsets. Rarefaction of sorted-subset datasets indicated incomplete sequencing despite the large sequencing depth. Sharing across a few donors was observed for about 5% of naive CD4, under 4% of naive CD8, about 2.3% of memory CD4, and roughly 0.43% of memory CD8 clonotypes. Clonotypes shared by all four sorted-subset donors showed higher generation probabilities than non-shared clonotypes. Only blood was sampled, and tissue TCR repertoires likely differ from those in blood. Because the study included only a small number of donors, the genetic and exposure-history diversity represented was limited. Pairwise subsampling indicated that sequencing depth was expected to affect the degree of clonotype sharing among donors.

A note on this clone: This clone's antigen is unknown. Base qualities were left out, and no much larger clone turns up one base away.

Using the deep immunoSEQ assay, TCR CDR3 regions were amplified from genomic DNA by multiplex PCR. For each cell subset, the extracted genomic DNA was distributed evenly across all wells of several immunoSEQ 96-well plates, and each plate served as one replicate. For sorted subsets, 200 to 250 ng genomic DNA, equal to 30,000 or so T cell genomes, was loaded into each replicate PCR. Purified libraries were quantified with a Qubit 3.0 fluorometer, sized on a Bioanalyzer 2100, and re-quantified with the KAPA Library Quantification kit. Every immunoSEQ 96-well plate was sequenced on a separate single-read 150-cycle Illumina NextSeq 550 flow cell. In the paper's pipeline: The immunoSEQ output contained only junctional sequences without quality scores, so filtering could not match that applied to full-length reads. Sequences were annotated with PyIR, a Python wrapper for IgBLAST v1.9, and V/J genes and CDR3 were assigned using IMGT germline references. Reads were removed for weak V/J assignments (E-value above 1e-6), missing CDR3, stop codons, out-of-frame junctions, or ambiguous translated residues. A V3J clonotype was defined by an identical inferred V gene, J gene, and CDR3 amino acid sequence. The percentage overlap between two repertoires was calculated by dividing the number of shared unique clonotypes by the size of the smaller repertoire. Repertoire richness was assessed with RTK rarefaction, the Chao1 estimator, and Recon v2.1 estimates of unobserved clonotypes. Generation probabilities were computed with OLGA for all TCRbeta clonotypes obtained by the gDNA method from four donors. TCRdb re-hosts the immuneACCESS table, in-frame sequences only. Its copies lack some clones; in the studies checked, an unresolved V gene accounts for under half of them, and the cause for the rest is not known. V, J and clone size are those of that table, while D and trimming were read from the DNA. The sample contains fewer than 2.5 million clones, approximately 93% of them found a single time. The top ten clonotypes cover around 0.37% of the sample.

V is cut back by 5 bases and J by 3 bases, with 10 bases in the junction unmatched. The CDR1 and CDR2 encoded by the germline V gene are LGHNA and YSLEER. CDR3 length: 17 amino acids, cysteine to phenylalanine. Left in the record is the CDR3 DNA by itself, 51 bases read in frame from the first base. The source of this sequence is a man between 18 and 35 years old in good health. Some clones in this sample may be carry-over from other donors' samples. The sequence is built from TRBV4-3 and TRBJ2-3, and 11 junctional nucleotides match TRBD2. Sequenced sample: naive CD4+ T cells from PBMCs. What this sample's cell subset or site label stands for: CD45RA+ positively selected. This receptor has the CDR3 CASSSRLLAGVTDTQYF. The bases are TGCGCCAGCAGCTCACGACTACTAGCGGGAGTTACAGATACGCAGTATTTT.